The rows below give T cell receptor beta chains drawn from one sample of a study of shared clonotypes between healthy human individuals. Some clones are missing from TCRdb's copy, which holds only in-frame ones; the method was immunoSEQ multiplex PCR. The sample lists a few hundred thousand clones; more than 60% were seen once. Sequencing was performed on memory CD4+ T cells sorted from blood. Receptor source: a man under 40 in good health. CDR3s include the opening cysteine and the closing phenylalanine or tryptophan. The order of the fields is clone size, D gene, V gene, J gene, CDR3 protein, CDR3 DNA. A D gene is named only where the DNA matches it firmly. Part of the rows lack a size; the others show once, few, many or a class for expanded clones.

.	.	TRBV10-1	TRBJ1-2	CASSYREVGYGYTF	TGCGCCAGCAGTTACAGGGAGGTAGGCTATGGCTACACCTTC
.	.	TRBV6-5	TRBJ2-5	CASTKLGEQYF	TGTGCCAGCACTAAACTGGGGGAGCAGTACTTC
.	.	TRBV14	TRBJ2-1	CASSQGPPSYNEQFF	TGTGCCAGCAGCCAAGGCCCCCCCTCCTACAATGAGCAGTTCTTC
.	.	TRBV29-1	TRBJ2-1	CSVERGTSSIVNEQFF	TGCAGCGTGGAACGAGGGACCTCCTCTATTGTGAATGAGCAGTTCTTC
.	TRBD2	TRBV6-6	TRBJ2-7	CASSYSGGTSAYEQYF	TGTGCCAGCAGTTACTCGGGGGGGACTAGCGCCTACGAGCAGTACTTC
.	TRBD1	TRBV7-7	TRBJ2-7	CASSLLRTGGEQYF	TGTGCTAGCAGCTTACTCAGGACAGGGGGCGAGCAGTACTTC
many	.	TRBV10-3	TRBJ2-4	CAISEQTGHKGVQYF	TGTGCCATCAGTGAGCAGACGGGCCACAAGGGCGTTCAGTACTTC
.	.	TRBV5-5	TRBJ1-2	CASSLTGGGYGYTF	TGTGCCAGCAGCTTAACGGGGGGAGGCTATGGCTACACCTTC
.	TRBD1	TRBV9	TRBJ1-2	CASSVMTGPNYGYTF	TGTGCCAGCAGCGTAATGACAGGGCCTAACTATGGCTACACCTTC
once	.	TRBV13	TRBJ2-1	CASSRLGGEQFF	TGTGCCAGCAGTCGGTTGGGGGGTGAGCAGTTCTTC
.	.	TRBV11-2	TRBJ2-1	CASSLVRDHEQFF	TGTGCCAGCAGCTTAGTAAGGGACCATGAGCAGTTCTTC
.	.	TRBV6-1	TRBJ1-5	CASSEGGSAHQPQHF	TGTGCCAGCAGTGAGGGGGGAAGCGCACATCAGCCCCAGCATTTT
few	TRBD2	TRBV30	TRBJ2-2	CAWRLAGAGGELFF	TGTGCCTGGAGGCTAGCGGGAGCGGGCGGGGAGCTGTTTTTT
.	.	TRBV7-2	TRBJ2-2	CVLRGSGGATGELFF	TGTGTCCTGAGGGGGAGCGGAGGGGCCACCGGGGAGCTGTTTTTT
.	.	TRBV6-1	TRBJ2-7	CASSVYGDNYEQYF	TGTGCCAGCAGTGTGTACGGAGACAACTACGAGCAGTACTTC
.	.	TRBV5-1	TRBJ2-3	CASSLGRTDTQYF	TGCGCCAGCAGCCTGGGGAGGACAGATACGCAGTATTTT
.	TRBD1	TRBV28	TRBJ2-7	CASSFIGQGYSSYEQYF	TGTGCCAGCAGTTTCATAGGACAGGGGTATTCGTCTTACGAGCAGTACTTC
.	.	TRBV7-2	TRBJ2-7	CASSFFGEQYF	TGTGCCAGCAGCTTTTTTGGCGAGCAGTACTTC
few	.	TRBV2	TRBJ2-7	CASKTNLYEQYF	TGTGCCAGCAAGACTAACCTCTACGAGCAGTACTTC
.	.	TRBV27	TRBJ2-6	CASSLRRSGANVLTF	TGTGCCAGCAGTCTAAGGAGATCTGGGGCCAACGTCCTGACTTTC
.	.	TRBV19	TRBJ2-3	CASSTGGTDTQYF	TGTGCCAGTAGCACCGGGGGCACAGATACGCAGTATTTT
few	.	TRBV10-2	TRBJ2-1	CASSPVLNEQFF	TGCGCCAGCAGCCCAGTTTTGAATGAGCAGTTCTTC
.	.	TRBV6-4	TRBJ2-1	CASSDTSYNEQFF	TGTGCCAGCAGTGATACTTCCTACAATGAGCAGTTCTTC
few	TRBD1	TRBV5-3	TRBJ1-3	CARNPPGGKGSGNTIYF	TGTGCCAGGAATCCCCCAGGGGGCAAGGGCTCTGGAAACACCATATATTTT
once	.	TRBV7-3	TRBJ2-6	CASSRTGANVLTF	TGTGCCAGCAGCCGGACAGGGGCCAACGTCCTGACTTTC
.	.	TRBV6-6	TRBJ2-1	CASSTTSSYNEQFF	TGTGCCAGCAGCACGACTAGCTCCTACAATGAGCAGTTCTTC
many	.	TRBV7-2	TRBJ1-2	CASSLLGATTRNGYTF	TGTGCCAGCAGCTTACTAGGGGCGACGACCCGAAACGGCTACACCTTC
.	.	TRBV5-4	TRBJ1-4	CASSLEPESTNEKLFF	TGTGCCAGCAGCTTGGAGCCGGAATCAACTAATGAAAAACTGTTTTTT
.	.	TRBV7-2	TRBJ2-2	CASRSGERAGELFF	TGTGCCAGCAGGAGCGGAGAACGGGCCGGGGAGCTGTTTTTT
.	.	TRBV5-6	TRBJ2-7	CASSGQLYEQYF	TGTGCCAGCAGCGGACAACTCTACGAGCAGTACTTC
.	TRBD1	TRBV6-1	TRBJ2-7	CASSEGTGYGEQYF	TGTGCCAGCAGTGAAGGGACAGGGTACGGCGAGCAGTACTTC